This passage covers 17 T cell receptor beta chains from one sample sequenced in a study of blood T cell repertoires in COVID-19. Assay used: immunoSEQ multiplex PCR; TCRdb lists only in-frame clones, some missing. This table has approximately 97,000 clones, 70% to 90% appearing once. The sequenced sample consisted of peripheral blood. These receptor sequences come from a woman older than 75 with acute or convalescent COVID-19.

This chain connects TRBV5-1 to TRBJ1-4; TRBD1 aligns across 7 bases. J lost 5 bases, V lost 2 bases, and 3 bases had no gene match. This CDR3 comprises 14 residues. Germline CDR1 SGHRS, CDR2 YFSETQ. The CDR3 bases are TGCGCCAGCAGCTTAGGACAGGTGAATGAAAAACTGTTTTTT. Its protein is CASSLGQVNEKLFF.

The chain links TRBV24-1 to TRBJ2-1, with D perhaps matching TRBD1 (5 bases). Germline-derived CDR1 and CDR2 are KGHDR and SFDVKD. V lost 5 bases and J 3 bases, leaving 16 bases between the germline ends. CDR3 length: 16 residues. The CDR3 loop reads CATSVRKETDYNEQFF. The DNA of the CDR3 is TGTGCCACCAGTGTTAGAAAGGAGACAGACTACAATGAGCAGTTCTTC.

The J gene is TRBJ2-7, the V gene TRBV3-1 (or the pseudogene TRBV3-2); 11 positions match TRBD1. CDR1 is LGHDT and CDR2 is YNNKEL in the germline V gene (reference sequence). This CDR3 region has 17 residues. With 4 bases clipped from V and 7 bases from J, the junction kept 15 bases outside the gene matches. In DNA form, the CDR3 reads TGTGCCAGCAGCCGAACAAGACCGGGACAGGGGGACCGGGAGCAGTACTTC. Its protein is CASSRTRPGQGDREQYF.

The genes are TRBV19 and TRBJ1-2, with 9 bases identical to TRBD1. Per germline, CDR1 LNHDA and CDR2 SQIVND (reference sequence). This CDR3 region has 16 residues. V lost 4 bases, J lost 0 bases, and 6 bases stayed unmatched. The CDR3: CASSRGQGSTNYGYTF. DNA for the CDR3: TGTGCCAGTAGTAGGGGACAGGGATCGACTAACTATGGCTACACCTTC.

The chain combines TRBV3-1 (or the pseudogene TRBV3-2) with TRBJ2-2; 8 positions agree with TRBD2. After removal of 0 bases from V and 2 bases from J, the junction contained 5 bases not matched to a gene. Germline V gene data show CDR1 as LGHDT and CDR2 as YNNKEL (reference sequence). CDR3 size: 17 residues. The CDR3 sequence: CASSQDKRGPNTGELFF. For the CDR3, the DNA is TGTGCCAGCAGCCAAGATAAGCGGGGGCCTAACACCGGGGAGCTGTTTTTT.

The J gene is TRBJ2-1, the V gene TRBV9; 8 nucleotides line up with TRBD2. V shed 2 bases and J 6 bases; nucleotides not matched to a gene: 7. CDR3 length: 15 amino acids. Germline V lookup: CDR1 SGDLS, CDR2 YYNGEE. CDR3 DNA sequence: TGTGCCAGCAGCGTCGCGGGGACTAGGGGCAATGAGCAGTTCTTC. This codes for CASSVAGTRGNEQFF.

This chain links TRBV5-4 with TRBJ1-2; 8 bases agree with TRBD1. The CDR3 runs 14 residues. The germline gives CDR1 SGHNT, CDR2 YYREEE (reference sequence). V was pared by 2 bases and J by 7 bases, with 7 bases of the junction left unmatched. The DNA of the CDR3 is TGTGCCAGCAGCTTCGGCAGGGGGCGTAGTGGCTACACCTTC. Protein sequence: CASSFGRGRSGYTF.

The chain links TRBV7-9 to TRBJ2-7; 8 bases fit TRBD1. The CDR3 has 15 amino acids. Trimming cost V 2 bases and J 4 bases; bases outside gene matches: 7. Germline V gene sequence: CDR1 SEHNR, CDR2 FQNEAQ (reference sequence). The CDR3 nucleotides are TGTGCCAGCAGCTTAATGGGGACAGGCCCTTACGAGCAGTACTTC. Translation: CASSLMGTGPYEQYF.

This rearrangement joins TRBV7-9 to TRBJ1-2, with 10 bases matching TRBD1. The germline gives CDR1 SEHNR, CDR2 FQNEAQ (reference sequence). CDR3 length: 14 residues. Trimming took 1 base from V and 8 from J; bases not matched to a gene: 4. The CDR3 sequence is CASSLGQGARGYTF. The CDR3 DNA sequence: TGTGCCAGCAGCTTAGGACAGGGGGCAAGAGGCTACACCTTC.

This chain joins TRBV27 and TRBJ1-3; tentatively, D is TRBD1 (5 bases). CDR1 and CDR2 from the germline V gene are MNHEY and SMNVEV (reference sequence). The V and J ends lost 6 bases and 2 bases respectively, with 20 bases between them. This CDR3 comprises 17 residues. The CDR3 sequence: CASRNLAGGTAGNTIYF. For the CDR3, the DNA is TGTGCCAGCAGGAATTTAGCGGGGGGGACTGCTGGAAACACCATATATTTT.

The gene calls are TRBV3-1 (or the pseudogene TRBV3-2) and TRBJ1-1; no firm D call. The CDR3 extends over 14 amino acids. Between the trimmed V and J ends, which lost 4 bases and 0 bases, there was a span of 9 bases. CDR1 is LGHDT, CDR2 YNNKEL, per germline (reference sequence). The DNA of the CDR3 is TGTGCCAGCAGCCCTCGGAGACTGAACACTGAAGCTTTCTTT. This encodes CASSPRRLNTEAFF.

V is TRBV28 and J is TRBJ1-2, with 8 bases identical to TRBD1. Germline CDR1 is MDHEN and CDR2 is SYDVKM. The J segment lost 4 bases and the V segment lost 5 bases, leaving 6 bases of the junction unmatched. The CDR3 consists of 14 residues. CDR3 nucleotide sequence: TGTGCCAGCAGTCCAGGGGGCGCTGTCTATGGCTACACCTTC. This translates into CASSPGGAVYGYTF.

The V and J genes are TRBV7-2 and TRBJ2-1; 11 bases match TRBD2. With V trimmed by 5 bases and J by 8 bases, 5 bases remained unmatched. The germline gives CDR1 SGHTA, CDR2 FQGNSA. The CDR3 sequence is 14 residues long. CDR3 loop: CASSNRLAGYEQFF. The CDR3 DNA is TGTGCCAGCAGCAACAGACTAGCGGGGTATGAGCAGTTCTTC.

The V call is TRBV9, the J call TRBJ1-5; D is uncertain. V lost 1 base and J 8 bases, leaving 13 bases between the germline ends. Looked up from germline, CDR1 is SGDLS and CDR2 is YYNGEE. The CDR3 extends over 14 amino acids. The CDR3 DNA reads TGTGCCAGCAGCGTATCGGGAGGGAAGGAGCCCCAGCATTTT. Translating it yields CASSVSGGKEPQHF.

This chain uses TRBV5-1 with TRBJ2-2; no clear D gene. V lost 0 bases, J lost 3 bases, and 9 bases lay in between. Germline V CDR1 and CDR2: SGHRS, YFSETQ. The CDR3 consists of 15 residues. The CDR3 DNA reads as TGCGCCAGCAGCTTGGCTTGGGCTTACACCGGGGAGCTGTTTTTT. It encodes CASSLAWAYTGELFF.

This clone was recorded only once. This chain uses TRBV6-6 with TRBJ1-2, with D perhaps matching TRBD1 (5 bases). CDR1 and CDR2 (germline): MNHNY, SVGAGI (reference sequence). This CDR3 is 18 amino acids long. V gave up 5 bases and J gave up 8 bases, with 30 bases separating them. The CDR3 DNA sequence: TGTGCCAGCAGTCCGAGGGCGGTGGGAGGAGGGGTAAATGGAGGCTACACCTTC. Translated, it gives CASSPRAVGGGVNGGYTF.

The chain carries TRBV7-8 and TRBJ1-5, with TRBD1 identical over 8 bases. Germline loops: CDR1 SGHVS, CDR2 FQNEAQ. The CDR3 has 17 residues. Germline trimming cut 4 bases from V and 0 bases from J; bases unmatched to any gene: 8. In nucleotides, the CDR3 is TGTGCCAGCAGCTCCTCCGGGACAGGATATAGCAATCAGCCCCAGCATTTT. Translated, it gives CASSSSGTGYSNQPQHF.